This TCR beta chain was recorded in a study of blood T cell repertoires in COVID-19. Study context: Researchers got acute and convalescent COVID-19 samples from the United States, Italy and Spain.

The CDR3 is 14 residues long. From germline, CDR1 is SGHRS and CDR2 YFSETQ. J was trimmed by 3 bases and V by 4 bases; bases with no gene match: 2. Original handling: Scientists estimated how many nucleated cells there were by amplifying reference gene primers. Data came from immunoSEQ multiplex PCR; TCRdb stores just in-frame clones and leaves some out. V and J calls plus clone size are reproduced from that table; the DNA served to infer D and trimming. The sample lists 95,000 to 120,000 clones, about 85% occurring once. The clonotype was recovered from a woman aged 60-75 years with COVID-19, enrolled during active disease. Source material: peripheral blood. V gene TRBV5-1 combines with J gene TRBJ2-3; 10 nucleotides match TRBD1. CDR3: CASSGQGVTDTQYF. CDR3 coding DNA: TGCGCCAGCAGCGGACAGGGGGTAACAGATACGCAGTATTTT.